This TCR beta chain was found in a study of glioma-infiltrating T cells listed by TCRdb under 2016. Background for the entire study: The study sequenced TCR alpha- and beta-chain repertoires from glioma tissue, from non-neoplastic brain tissue and from matched peripheral blood mononuclear cells. To measure how far tissue and blood T-cell populations diverged, each tissue-infiltrating repertoire was compared against the peripheral blood repertoire of the same patient. Three low-grade glioma patients, several primary glioblastoma patients, and three non-glioma patients who contributed non-neoplastic brain tissue made up the paired cohort.

The iRepertoire nested amplicon-rescue multiplex PCR (arm-PCR) platform was used to amplify TCR alpha and beta CDR3 regions from RNA. For one-step reverse transcription and amplification, about 100-450 ng of tissue mRNA or PBMC total RNA was used as input. Following bead purification, Illumina adapters were added through a secondary multiplex PCR, and the libraries were then gel-purified between 200 and 400 bp. Internal 6-nucleotide barcodes were carried by the libraries and were used for demultiplexing. Sequencing of the libraries was done on an Illumina MiSeq using 2x220 or 2x250 nucleotide paired-end reads. Concerning the study's data processing: Paired reads were merged with FLASH 1.2.11 and aligned to the GRCh37 human genome with BWA-MEM before extracting TRA and TRB reads. An IMGT-derived reference of cassette sequences and CDR3 motifs, with pseudogenes included, was used for V and J assignment. Reads were translated in three frames, and productive CDR3s were defined as those with a C...FGXG motif and no stop codons. Unique combinations of V-J cassette pair and CDR3 amino acid sequence were defined as clonotypes. Filtering of reads was based on Hamming distance, with the threshold set by the sequence error rate of each sample in mapped regions. TCRdb cleaned the public reads at Q25 with fastp, built clones with MiXCR and kept in-frame beta chains. Records with the same CDR3 protein are collapsed into one entry carrying the most frequent genes and DNA. Here the V and J calls rest on TCRdb's processing, not on the authors' analysis. Across this sample there are more than 85,000 distinct CDR3 sequences, with less than 30% seen only once. 35% of the sample goes to the ten largest clones.

V gives up 6 bases and J gives up 4 bases, and the segment between their germline ends measures 9 bases. Based on the germline V gene, the CDR1 and CDR2 sequences are ENHRY and SYGVKD. Reading from cysteine to phenylalanine, the CDR3 counts 12 amino acids. CDR3 DNA is the only sequence kept; it has 36 bases, read in frame from the first base. This clonotype was seen more than once but under ten times. This receptor's antigen is unknown. The sample holds no much larger clone one base away, and base qualities are not on file. Study-wide findings and limitations: In non-neoplastic patients, VJ-independent divergence between tissue and blood fell below expectation, whereas in all gliomas, and especially in low-grade gliomas, the divergence rose above expectation. The group comparisons were based on small numbers of patients: three non-neoplastic, three low-grade glioma and eight glioblastoma patients. Very few CDR3 sequences were shared between tissue and blood, attributed to high CDR3 diversity and limited sampling.

The rearranged chain carries TRBV10-3 and TRBJ2-5; 5 matching bases give a weak D call of TRBD1. This receptor was taken from a human donor with low-grade glioma or glioblastoma, undergoing nonglioma brain surgery, or in good health (not recorded which). The material sequenced was glioma tissue, nonneoplastic brain tissue, or PBMCs (not recorded which). The CDR3 here reads CAIRDIRETQYF. The DNA sequence is TGTGCCATCAGGGACATCCGAGAGACCCAGTACTTC.